This T cell receptor (beta chain) stems from a study of T cell responses to AZD1222 COVID-19 vaccine. About this clone: Its target is not known.

V dropped 1 base and J dropped 1 base, with 13 bases sitting between them. From germline, CDR1 is MGHRA and CDR2 YSYEKL. The CDR3 spans 16 residues. Regarding the study as a whole: Sampled repertoires all dated from after the peak T cell response.

Repertoires were generated with immunoSEQ multiplex PCR, while TCRdb's copy carries only in-frame clones and drops some. There are 35,000 to 55,000 clones in the sample; roughly 75% occur only once, and roughly 20% lies in the top ten. The sample was peripheral blood, taken 28 days after the second dose of the MenACWY control vaccine. The rearrangement joins TRBV4-1 to TRBJ1-1, with TRBD1 as a possible D gene (6 bases). The sequence derives from an adult who received the MenACWY meningococcal vaccine as a control. CDR3 sequence: CASSQVKDSRNTEAFF. The CDR3, as DNA: TGCGCCAGCAGCCAAGTTAAGGACAGCAGGAACACTGAAGCTTTCTTT.